This T cell receptor beta chain was found in a study of blood T cells in healthy people across ages. Germline-derived CDR1 and CDR2 are SGHTA and FQGNSA. The CDR3 loop spans 13 amino acids. V shed 9 bases and J shed 4 bases, with 13 bases lying between them. Together with a sample-barcoded 5' primer, a J-beta primer mix was included in a second PCR lasting about 7 to 11 cycles. TCRdb reprocessed the 5' RACE reads via MiXCR and lists one record per CDR3 protein. The data contain around 1,100,000 distinct CDR3 sequences, under 40% of them singletons. The rearrangement uses TRBV7-2 and TRBJ1-5, with D possibly matching TRBD1 (6 bases). This receptor was obtained from a young man in good health. The source material was blood. CDR3 in DNA: TGTGCCAGAAGCACCACAGGGAATCAGCCCCAGCATTTT. Its translation is CARSTTGNQPQHF.